The source of this TCR beta chain is a study of CD8 T cells in ankylosing spondylitis. On this clonotype itself: The target antigen is unknown.

Points from the study as a whole: There was a TCR beta motif, made of 7 to 9 highly homologous variants, that appeared characteristic of ankylosing spondylitis blood. Prior work had noted some motif variants in reactive arthritis blood and synovial fluid. The study looked at matched synovial fluid samples from ankylosing spondylitis patients. Disease-linked clones were reported to be significantly enriched there.

Using its own MiXCR run on the 5' RACE reads, TCRdb lists one record per CDR3 protein. The sample holds about 440,000 distinct CDR3 sequences, 17% seen once. Germline V gene data show CDR1 as DFQATT and CDR2 as SNEGSKA (reference sequence). This CDR3 contains 14 residues. The V gene lost 1 base and the J gene lost 4 bases, with 13 bases spanning the gap. The TCR comes from a male donor with ankylosing spondylitis. The chain uses TRBV20-1 and TRBJ1-1, with D hard to call. What was sequenced was blood, either unsorted or a sorted T cell fraction (not recorded which). As DNA, the CDR3 is TGCAGTGCTAGAGGAAGGAAGGTCCGCACTGAAGCTTTCTTT. It specifies CSARGRKVRTEAFF.